Described below is a single T cell receptor (beta chain) sequence and its context. What it recognizes is unknown. The PCR had 60 Vbeta and 13 Jbeta primers. Original processing notes: A later analysis counted around 80 million unique TCR beta chains, around 10 million shared. Produced via immunoSEQ multiplex PCR; TCRdb's table is partial and in-frame only. That table furnishes V, J and clone size, whereas the DNA furnished D and trimming. Here the sample spans 59,000 or so clones, over 75% being singletons. The data originate from a study of cytomegalovirus exposure and HLA in healthy donors. Study context: There were a few hundred genotyped donors. Of these, about 81% fell in the genetic ancestry cluster associated with self-reported Caucasian donors. General study findings and limits: Later work found that TCR association rates differed between HLA loci; DRB1 had the most and HLA-C the fewest.

CDR3 length: 13 residues. The V gene's germline CDR1 is SQVTM and CDR2 ANQGSEA. Trimming cost V 3 bases and J 5 bases, with 12 bases left between them. This receptor was obtained from a female donor in good health and CMV-seronegative. The chain has TRBV29-1 and TRBJ2-3; D perhaps matches TRBD2 (7 bases). The specimen was PBMCs. CDR3 coding DNA: TGCAGCGTTGAGCGGGGGCGCGGAGATACGCAGTATTTT. This codes for CSVERGRGDTQYF.